The 29 T cell receptor beta chains reported below all come from one sample, sequenced in a study of CD8 T cells in Susac syndrome (dated by TCRdb to about 2019). Libraries came from the immunoSEQ multiplex PCR assay. RNA was extracted using the RNeasy kit, and roughly 0.45 to 1 microgram was reverse transcribed with random hexamers. TCRdb's own reprocessing of the public reads used fastp at Q25 and MiXCR and kept productive beta chains. A single entry per CDR3 protein holds the most common genes and DNA from its merged rows. This sample has around 130,000 distinct CDR3 sequences in its table, and around 91% of those were observed once. The ten largest clones represent under 0.25% of the sample. Sequencing was performed on CD8+ T cells from PBMCs. These receptors were taken from a human donor with multiple sclerosis.

The chain recombines TRBV11-1 with TRBJ2-7; no clear D gene. CDR1 and CDR2 from the germline V gene are SGHAT and FQDESV (reference sequence). The CDR3 has 14 residues. V was shortened by 2 bases and J by 3 bases, with 11 bases between the two germline ends. The CDR3 DNA reads as TGTGCCAGCAGCTTACAGACTCTCGACTACGAGCAGTACTTC. Residues: CASSLQTLDYEQYF.

The rearrangement uses TRBV12-3 or TRBV12-4 and TRBJ2-7, with no clear D. The CDR3 consists of 13 residues. Trimming left V 8 bases short and J 3 bases short, with 14 bases between. CDR3 bases: TGTGCCAGCTTAGGGTCTCCTAGCTACGAGCAGTACTTC. This codes for CASLGSPSYEQYF.

The chain uses TRBV25-1 and TRBJ2-1; 8 nucleotides match TRBD2. Trimming at V came to 4 bases and at J to 8 bases, leaving 7 bases not matched to a gene. The CDR3 has 14 amino acids. The germline CDR1 and CDR2 sequences are MGHDK and SYGVNS. The CDR3 bases are TGTGCCAGCAGTGGAGCGGGAGCTTCCTATGAGCAGTTCTTC. This translates into CASSGAGASYEQFF.

The chain has TRBV5-6 and TRBJ2-6; D gene uncertain. CDR3 length: 15 amino acids. The germline V gene has CDR1 SGHDT and CDR2 YYEEEE. Trimming stripped 5 bases from V and 5 bases from J, with 14 bases between. CDR3 nucleotide sequence: TGTGCCAGCAGACCTATCGAAGAATGGGCCAACGTCCTGACTTTC. Amino acid sequence: CASRPIEEWANVLTF.

The chain uses TRBV24-1 and TRBJ2-5; 8 bases line up with TRBD2. Germline CDR1 and CDR2: KGHDR and SFDVKD. Trimming took 1 base from V and 4 from J; bases not matched to a gene: 4. CDR3 size: 15 residues. DNA of the CDR3: TGTGCCACCAGTGATTTCGGAAGCGGGGGAGAGACCCAGTACTTC. It is translated as CATSDFGSGGETQYF.

The rearrangement links TRBV30 to TRBJ1-1; TRBD1 is a possible D gene (5 bases). Trimming left V 4 bases short and J 0 bases short, with 12 bases between. CDR3 length: 14 residues. Germline V gives CDR1 GTSNPN, CDR2 SVGIG (reference sequence). In DNA, the CDR3 is TGTGCCTGGAACCCAGAGGGACTGAACACTGAAGCTTTCTTT. Protein product: CAWNPEGLNTEAFF.

The chain is built from TRBV6-5 and TRBJ1-1, with a tentative D call TRBD1 (6 bases). Germline-derived CDR1 and CDR2 are MNHEY and SVGAGI. Trimming removed 4 bases from V and 6 bases from J, with 12 bases in between. The CDR3 has 13 residues. The CDR3: CASSWTAASEAFF. The CDR3 DNA reads as TGTGCCAGCAGTTGGACAGCGGCTTCTGAAGCTTTCTTT.

The gene calls are TRBV15 and TRBJ1-1; D unresolved. The CDR3 sequence is 14 residues long. V was shortened by 6 bases and J by 2 bases, with 13 bases between the two germline ends. Germline CDR1 reads LNHNV; CDR2 reads YYDKDF (reference sequence). The CDR3 coding sequence is TGTGCCACCAGAAGGACCGCCCAAAACACTGAAGCTTTCTTT. This gives the protein CATRRTAQNTEAFF. The variable domain in full, with the rest retrieved from reference TRBV15 and TRBJ1-1, is DAMVIQNPRYQVTQFGKPVTLSCSQTLNHNVMYWYQQKSSQAPKLLFHYYDKDFNNEADTPDNFQSRRPNTSFCFLDIRSPGLGDTAMYLCATRRTAQNTEAFFGQGTRLTVV.

The V and J genes are TRBV7-9 and TRBJ1-2, with a tentative D call TRBD1 (5 bases). The ends were cut back, 7 bases at V and 6 bases at J, with 12 bases in the middle. Germline V gives CDR1 SEHNR, CDR2 FQNEAQ (reference sequence). The length of the CDR3 is 12 residues. In DNA form, the CDR3 reads TGTGCCAGCAATCAGGGTGGGGATGGCTACACCTTC. This sequence encodes CASNQGGDGYTF.

The CDR3 here is CASSKPGQGAYEQYF. The DNA of the CDR3 is TGTGCCAGCAGCAAACCGGGACAGGGGGCCTACGAGCAGTACTTC. The chain recombines TRBV7-9 with TRBJ2-7, with 11 bases matching TRBD1. In germline, CDR1 is SEHNR, CDR2 FQNEAQ (reference sequence). Trimming cost V 5 bases and J 2 bases; bases outside gene matches: 5. The length of the CDR3 is 15 residues.

The chain links TRBV5-1 to TRBJ2-7; D possibly uses TRBD1 or TRBD2 (5 bases each). CDR1 and CDR2 from the germline V gene are SGHRS and YFSETQ. CDR3 length: 14 amino acids. The V gene lost 2 bases and the J gene lost 0 bases, with 9 bases spanning the gap. The CDR3 region has the DNA TGCGCCAGCAGCTTCGGGACCGACTCCTACGAGCAGTACTTC. It codes for CASSFGTDSYEQYF.

The chain employs TRBV19 and TRBJ1-1; 12 bases line up with TRBD1. In germline, CDR1 is LNHDA, CDR2 SQIVND (reference sequence). J was trimmed by 1 base and V by 6 bases; bases with no gene match: 3. The CDR3 sequence is 15 residues long. The CDR3 nucleotides are TGTGCCAGTAGACCGGGACAGGGGGCGAACACTGAAGCTTTCTTT. Its translation is CASRPGQGANTEAFF.

CDR3 sequence (DNA): TGTGCCAGCAGTTTACAAACCCGCAATGAGCAGTTCTTC. Amino acids: CASSLQTRNEQFF. This rearrangement joins TRBV27 to TRBJ2-1; D ambiguous. The germline V gene has CDR1 MNHEY and CDR2 SMNVEV (reference sequence). The CDR3 extends over 13 amino acids. V gave up 2 bases and J gave up 6 bases, with 8 bases separating them.

The count of this clonotype is one. This CDR3 reads CASSLWIGSTDTQYF. The CDR3 DNA reads as TGTGCCAGCAGTTTATGGATCGGGTCCACAGATACGCAGTATTTT. The chain couples TRBV27 to TRBJ2-3; no firm D call. Germline CDR1 is MNHEY and CDR2 is SMNVEV (reference sequence). The CDR3 totals 15 residues. Deletions cut 1 base from V and 2 bases from J, with 10 bases between.

The V call is TRBV27, the J call TRBJ2-7, with TRBD1 identical over 8 bases. Unmatched junction bases numbered 6, after V lost 0 bases and J lost 2 bases. In germline, CDR1 is MNHEY, CDR2 SMNVEV (reference sequence). The CDR3 runs 16 residues. The CDR3 is CASSLSTGEKTYEQYF. The CDR3 DNA sequence: TGTGCCAGCAGTTTATCGACAGGGGAGAAAACCTACGAGCAGTACTTC.

CDR3 loop: CASSQGVGGADDNEQFF. The DNA of the CDR3 is TGCGCCAGCAGCCAAGGGGTCGGGGGAGCGGACGACAATGAGCAGTTCTTC. This chain uses TRBV4-1 with TRBJ2-1; the D gene is possibly TRBD2 (6 bases). The CDR3 is 17 residues long. Germline V lookup: CDR1 MGHRA, CDR2 YSYEKL. The germline V and J ends were trimmed by 1 base and 5 bases, with 18 bases remaining between them.

V gene TRBV13 combines with J gene TRBJ2-7; 7 bases match TRBD1. V gave up 1 base and J gave up 3 bases; unmatched junction bases: 3. The CDR3 is made up of 14 amino acids. Germline CDR1 PRHDT, CDR2 FYEKMQ (reference sequence). The CDR3 sequence is CASSLARGIYEQYF. The CDR3 DNA sequence: TGTGCCAGCAGCTTAGCCAGGGGGATCTACGAGCAGTACTTC.

The rearrangement uses TRBV7-8 and TRBJ2-5; D gene ambiguous. V shed 1 base and J shed 3 bases, with 9 bases lying between them. Germline V gives CDR1 SGHVS, CDR2 FQNEAQ. This CDR3 contains 14 residues. CDR3 coding DNA: TGTGCCAGCAGCTTAGAGGTCAGAAAAGAGACCCAGTACTTC. It is translated as CASSLEVRKETQYF.

The V call is TRBV6-5, the J call TRBJ2-7; TRBD1 is a possible D gene (6 bases). V shed 5 bases and J shed 4 bases, with 15 bases lying between them. This CDR3 has 14 amino acids. Germline CDR1 and CDR2: MNHEY and SVGAGI. DNA for the CDR3: TGTGCCAGCAGTGACACAGGGAATCCGTACGAGCAGTACTTC. Protein product: CASSDTGNPYEQYF.

The DNA of the CDR3 is TGTGCCAGCGGGATAAGGGAGGGTGGAACCGGGGAGCTGTTTTTT. The encoded protein is CASGIREGGTGELFF. This chain joins TRBV12-3 or TRBV12-4 and TRBJ2-2, with TRBD2 identical over 7 bases. With 8 bases clipped from V and 5 bases from J, the junction kept 11 bases outside the gene matches. CDR3 size: 15 residues.

The rearrangement links TRBV29-1 to TRBJ1-1; the D is unclear. CDR3 length: 14 residues. The V end was cut by 1 base, the J end by 5 bases, with 14 bases between. Germline values: CDR1 SQVTM, CDR2 ANQGSEA. The CDR3 loop is CSVEAVGSATEAFF. CDR3 nucleotides: TGCAGCGTTGAAGCGGTGGGAAGTGCAACTGAAGCTTTCTTT. Combining the CDR3 with reference TRBV29-1 and TRBJ1-1 gives the whole variable domain SAVISQKPSRDICQRGTSLTIQCQVDSQVTMMFWYRQQPGQSLTLIATANQGSEATYESGFVIDKFPISRPNLTFSTLTVSNMSPEDSSIYLCSVEAVGSATEAFFGQGTRLTVV.

This clonotype was observed a single time. CDR3 DNA sequence: TGCAGTGCTAGAGATGTAACGGCGAACACCGGGGAGCTGTTTTTT. It is translated as CSARDVTANTGELFF. The rearrangement joins TRBV20-1 to TRBJ2-2; D unresolved. The germline V gene has CDR1 DFQATT and CDR2 SNEGSKA (reference sequence). V was pared by 0 bases and J by 0 bases, with 8 bases between. The CDR3 has 15 amino acids.

The rearrangement links TRBV21-1 to TRBJ2-5. TRBV21-1 is listed as a pseudogene. This CDR3 has 14 amino acids. The CDR3 sequence is CASTEGRIQETQYF. DNA of the CDR3: TGTGCCAGCACCGAAGGAAGGATCCAAGAGACCCAGTACTTC.

The chain combines TRBV4-1 with TRBJ1-1, with no clear D. V lost 4 bases to trimming and J lost 0 bases, with 12 bases between them. CDR1 and CDR2 (germline): MGHRA, YSYEKL. The CDR3 totals 15 residues. The CDR3 DNA follows: TGCGCCAGCAGCCTTACTGGCAGCTTGAACACTGAAGCTTTCTTT. This codes for CASSLTGSLNTEAFF.

The J gene is TRBJ2-2, the V gene TRBV28; 7 nucleotides agree with TRBD2. This CDR3 comprises 16 residues. With 3 bases clipped from V and 2 bases from J, the junction kept 6 bases outside the gene matches. Germline lookup yields CDR1 MDHEN and CDR2 SYDVKM. The CDR3 loop is CASSLWEGRNTGELFF. DNA for the CDR3: TGTGCCAGCAGTTTGTGGGAGGGCCGCAACACCGGGGAGCTGTTTTTT.

The genes are TRBV13 and TRBJ1-2; 7 bases match TRBD1. The CDR3 runs to 14 residues. Germline values: CDR1 PRHDT, CDR2 FYEKMQ (reference sequence). J lost 4 bases, V lost 6 bases, and 8 bases had no gene match. The CDR3 is CASSSRDSFYGYTF. CDR3 DNA: TGTGCCAGCAGTTCTCGGGACAGCTTCTATGGCTACACCTTC.

This clonotype has just a few counts. This rearrangement joins TRBV28 to TRBJ1-5, with D unclear. Trimming removed 2 bases from V and 4 bases from J, with 9 bases in between. There are 14 residues in the CDR3. The V gene's germline CDR1 is MDHEN and CDR2 SYDVKM. CDR3 sequence (DNA): TGTGCCAGCAGTTTAGGGCAGATTAATCAGCCCCAGCATTTT. Its protein product is CASSLGQINQPQHF.

This clonotype was found a few times. The chain links TRBV16 to TRBJ1-1, with 9 nucleotides matching TRBD1. The CDR3 covers 15 residues. J lost 5 bases, V lost 3 bases, and 7 bases had no gene match. In germline, CDR1 is KGHSY, CDR2 FQNENV. Here the CDR3 reads CASSHPSGQGTEAFF. Here the CDR3 DNA reads TGTGCCAGCAGCCATCCATCGGGACAGGGAACTGAAGCTTTCTTT.

This chain connects TRBV30 to TRBJ1-1; D unresolved. Trimming removed 0 bases at V and 1 base at J, with 9 bases between. CDR3 length: 14 amino acids. CDR1 is GTSNPN and CDR2 is SVGIG in the germline V gene (reference sequence). The CDR3 nucleotides read TGTGCCTGGAGTGTACTAACGGGGAACACTGAAGCTTTCTTT. Protein sequence: CAWSVLTGNTEAFF.